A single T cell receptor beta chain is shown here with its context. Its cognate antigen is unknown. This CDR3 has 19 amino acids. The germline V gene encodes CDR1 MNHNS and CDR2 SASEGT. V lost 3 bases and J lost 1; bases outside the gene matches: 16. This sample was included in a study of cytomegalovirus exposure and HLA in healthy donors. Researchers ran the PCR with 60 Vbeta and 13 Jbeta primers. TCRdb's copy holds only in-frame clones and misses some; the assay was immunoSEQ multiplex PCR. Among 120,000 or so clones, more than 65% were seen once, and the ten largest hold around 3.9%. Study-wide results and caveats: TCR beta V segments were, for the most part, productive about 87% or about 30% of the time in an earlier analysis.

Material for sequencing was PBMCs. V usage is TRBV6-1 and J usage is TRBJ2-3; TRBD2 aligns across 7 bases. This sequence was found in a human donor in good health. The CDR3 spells CASSDGREWGRSGTDTQYF. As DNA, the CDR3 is TGTGCCAGCAGTGATGGGCGGGAGTGGGGTCGTTCGGGCACAGATACGCAGTATTTT.